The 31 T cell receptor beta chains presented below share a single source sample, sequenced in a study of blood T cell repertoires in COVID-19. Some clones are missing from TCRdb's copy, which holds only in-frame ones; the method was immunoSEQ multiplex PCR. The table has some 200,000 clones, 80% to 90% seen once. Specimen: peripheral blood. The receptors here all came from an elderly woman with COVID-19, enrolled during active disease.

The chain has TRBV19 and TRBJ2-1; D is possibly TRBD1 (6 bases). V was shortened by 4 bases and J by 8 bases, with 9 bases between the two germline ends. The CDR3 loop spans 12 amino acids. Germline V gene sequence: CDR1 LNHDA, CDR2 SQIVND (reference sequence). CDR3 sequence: CASSTQGHEQFF. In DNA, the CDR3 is TGTGCCAGTAGTACCCAGGGGCATGAGCAGTTCTTC.

The CDR3 loop reads CASSLGDRAYNSPLHF. As DNA, the CDR3 is TGCGCCAGCAGCTTGGGGGACAGGGCCTATAATTCACCCCTCCACTTT. The chain links TRBV5-1 to TRBJ1-6; 9 nucleotides agree with TRBD1. V lost 0 bases to trimming and J lost 2 bases; unmatched junction nucleotides: 0. This CDR3 is built from 16 residues. Germline CDR1 and CDR2: SGHRS and YFSETQ.

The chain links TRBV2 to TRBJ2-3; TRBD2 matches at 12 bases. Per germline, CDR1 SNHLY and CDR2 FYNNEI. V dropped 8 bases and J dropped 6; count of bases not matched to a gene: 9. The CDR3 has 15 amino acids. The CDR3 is CASQRTSGIRDTQYF. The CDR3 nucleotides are TGTGCCAGCCAGAGGACTAGCGGGATTAGGGATACGCAGTATTTT. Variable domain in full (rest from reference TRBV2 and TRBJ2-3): EPEVTQTPSHQVTQMGQEVILRCVPISNHLYFYWYRQILGQKVEFLVSFYNNEISEKSEIFDDQFSVERPDGSNFTLKIRSTKLEDSAMYFCASQRTSGIRDTQYFGPGTRLTVL.

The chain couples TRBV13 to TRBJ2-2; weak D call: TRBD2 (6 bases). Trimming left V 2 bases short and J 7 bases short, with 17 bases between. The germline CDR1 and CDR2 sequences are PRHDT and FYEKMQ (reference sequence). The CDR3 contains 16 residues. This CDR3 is CASSLSGTSRVGELFF. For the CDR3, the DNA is TGTGCCAGCAGCTTAAGTGGGACTTCGAGAGTCGGGGAGCTGTTTTTT.

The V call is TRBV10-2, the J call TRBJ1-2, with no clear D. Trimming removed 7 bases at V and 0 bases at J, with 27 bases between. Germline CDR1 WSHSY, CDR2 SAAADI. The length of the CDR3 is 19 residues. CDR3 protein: CASNSHRRQDGLANYGYTF. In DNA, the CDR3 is TGCGCCAGCAACTCCCACCGGAGGCAAGACGGCCTTGCTAACTATGGCTACACCTTC.

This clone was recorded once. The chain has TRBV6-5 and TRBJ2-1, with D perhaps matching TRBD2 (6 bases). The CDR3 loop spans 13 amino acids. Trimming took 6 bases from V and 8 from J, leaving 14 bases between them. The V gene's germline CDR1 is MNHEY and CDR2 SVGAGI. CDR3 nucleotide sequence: TGTGCCAGCAGCCCCGCAGCTAGCGATGAGCAGTTCTTC. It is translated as CASSPAASDEQFF.

The CDR3: CASSTGFSPLHF. CDR3 sequence (DNA): TGTGCCAGCAGTACAGGGTTTTCACCCCTCCACTTT. This sequence joins TRBV12-3 or TRBV12-4 and TRBJ1-6, with a weak D call TRBD1 (6 bases). With 5 bases removed from V and 9 bases from J, the gap between germline ends came to 8 bases. The length of the CDR3 is 12 residues.

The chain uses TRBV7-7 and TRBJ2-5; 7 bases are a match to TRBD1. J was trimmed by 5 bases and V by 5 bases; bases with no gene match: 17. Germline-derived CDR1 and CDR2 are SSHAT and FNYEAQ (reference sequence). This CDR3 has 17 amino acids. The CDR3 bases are TGTGCCAGCAGCGCCCTGACCGGGACAGCAATTTTTGAGACCCAGTACTTC. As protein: CASSALTGTAIFETQYF.

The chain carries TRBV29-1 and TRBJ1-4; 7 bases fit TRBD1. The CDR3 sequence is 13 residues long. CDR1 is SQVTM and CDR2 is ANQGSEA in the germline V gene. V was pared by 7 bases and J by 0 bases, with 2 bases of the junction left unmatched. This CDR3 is CSGTGATNEKLFF. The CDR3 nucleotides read TGCAGCGGAACAGGGGCAACTAATGAAAAACTGTTTTTT.

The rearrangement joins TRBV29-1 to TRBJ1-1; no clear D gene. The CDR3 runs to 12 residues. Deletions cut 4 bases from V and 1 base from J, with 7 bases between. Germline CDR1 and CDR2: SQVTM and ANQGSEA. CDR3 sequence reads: CSVVRENTEAFF. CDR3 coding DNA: TGCAGCGTTGTCCGGGAGAACACTGAAGCTTTCTTT.

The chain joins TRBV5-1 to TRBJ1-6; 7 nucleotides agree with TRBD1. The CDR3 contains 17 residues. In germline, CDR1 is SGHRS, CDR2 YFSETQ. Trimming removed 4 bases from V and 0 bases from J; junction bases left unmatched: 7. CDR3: CASSETGWSSYNSPLHF. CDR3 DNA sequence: TGCGCCAGCAGCGAGACAGGGTGGAGCTCCTATAATTCACCCCTCCACTTT. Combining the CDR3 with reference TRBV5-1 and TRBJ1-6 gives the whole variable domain KAGVTQTPRYLIKTRGQQVTLSCSPISGHRSVSWYQQTPGQGLQFLFEYFSETQRNKGNFPGRFSGRQFSNSRSEMNVSTLELGDSALYLCASSETGWSSYNSPLHFGNGTRLTVT.

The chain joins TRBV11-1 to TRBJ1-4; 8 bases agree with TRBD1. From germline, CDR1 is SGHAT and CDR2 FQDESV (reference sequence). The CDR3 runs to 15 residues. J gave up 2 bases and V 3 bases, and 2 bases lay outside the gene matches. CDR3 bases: TGTGCCAGCAGCTTGTCAGGGGGCACTAATGAAAAACTGTTTTTT. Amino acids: CASSLSGGTNEKLFF.

The CDR3 region has the DNA TGTGCCAGCAGGCGGACAGGGGGGTCACCCCTCCACTTT. Translated: CASRRTGGSPLHF. The J gene is TRBJ1-6, the V gene TRBV2; 10 bases match TRBD1. The ends lost 6 bases at V and 10 bases at J; junction bases unmatched: 3. The CDR3 extends over 13 amino acids. Germline CDR1 reads SNHLY; CDR2 reads FYNNEI.

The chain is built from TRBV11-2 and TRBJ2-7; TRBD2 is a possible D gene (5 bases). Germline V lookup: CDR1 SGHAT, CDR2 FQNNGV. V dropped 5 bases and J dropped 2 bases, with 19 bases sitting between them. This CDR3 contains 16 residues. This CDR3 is CASSRSSEGNTYEQYF. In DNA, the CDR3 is TGTGCCAGCAGCCGATCTTCCGAGGGCAACACCTACGAGCAGTACTTC.

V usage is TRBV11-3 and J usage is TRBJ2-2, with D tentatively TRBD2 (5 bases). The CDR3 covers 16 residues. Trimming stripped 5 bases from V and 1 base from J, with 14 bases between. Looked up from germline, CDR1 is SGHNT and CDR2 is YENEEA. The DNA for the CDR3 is TGTGCCAGCAGCCCAGGTCGGGGTAGGAACACCGGGGAGCTGTTTTTT. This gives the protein CASSPGRGRNTGELFF.

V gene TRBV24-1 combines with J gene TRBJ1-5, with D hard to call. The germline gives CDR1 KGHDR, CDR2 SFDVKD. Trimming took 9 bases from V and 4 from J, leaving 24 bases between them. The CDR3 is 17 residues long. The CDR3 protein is CATLRPEQGTTNQPQHF. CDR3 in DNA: TGTGCCACCTTACGGCCCGAACAAGGTACTACGAATCAGCCCCAGCATTTT.

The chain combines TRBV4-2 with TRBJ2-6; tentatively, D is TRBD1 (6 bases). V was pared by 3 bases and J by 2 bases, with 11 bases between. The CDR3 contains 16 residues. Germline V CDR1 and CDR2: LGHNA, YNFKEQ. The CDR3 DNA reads TGTGCCAGCAGCCAGGTGACAGGCGCTGGGGCCAACGTCCTGACTTTC. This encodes CASSQVTGAGANVLTF.

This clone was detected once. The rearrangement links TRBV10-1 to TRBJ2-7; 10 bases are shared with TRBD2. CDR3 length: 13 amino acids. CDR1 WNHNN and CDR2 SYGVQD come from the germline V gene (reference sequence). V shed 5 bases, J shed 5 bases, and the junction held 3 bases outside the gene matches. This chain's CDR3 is CASSSGGADEQYV. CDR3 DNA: TGCGCCAGCAGTAGCGGGGGGGCCGACGAGCAGTACGTC.

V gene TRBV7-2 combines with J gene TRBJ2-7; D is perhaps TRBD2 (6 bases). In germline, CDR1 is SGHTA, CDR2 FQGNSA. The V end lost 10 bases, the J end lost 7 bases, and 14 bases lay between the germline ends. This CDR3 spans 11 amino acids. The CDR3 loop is CATREIWEQYF. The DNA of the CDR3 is TGTGCCACTCGGGAGATTTGGGAGCAGTACTTC. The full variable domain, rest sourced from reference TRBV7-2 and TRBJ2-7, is GAGVSQSPSNKVTEKGKDVELRCDPISGHTALYWYRQSLGQGLEFLIYFQGNSAPDKSGLPSDRFSAERTGGSVSTLTIQRTQQEDSAVYLCATREIWEQYFGPGTRLTVT.

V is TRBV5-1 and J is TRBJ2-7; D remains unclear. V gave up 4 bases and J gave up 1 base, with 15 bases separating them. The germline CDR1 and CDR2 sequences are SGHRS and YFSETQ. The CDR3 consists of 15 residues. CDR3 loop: CASSLTLGRSYEQYF. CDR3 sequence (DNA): TGCGCCAGCAGCCTGACTCTTGGCCGGTCCTACGAGCAGTACTTC.

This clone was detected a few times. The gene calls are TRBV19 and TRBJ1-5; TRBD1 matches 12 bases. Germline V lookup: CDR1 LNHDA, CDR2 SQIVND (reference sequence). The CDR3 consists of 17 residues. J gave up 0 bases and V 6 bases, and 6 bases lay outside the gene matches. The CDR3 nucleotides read TGTGCCAGTAGGGGGGACAGGGGGCAAGATAGCAATCAGCCCCAGCATTTT. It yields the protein CASRGDRGQDSNQPQHF.

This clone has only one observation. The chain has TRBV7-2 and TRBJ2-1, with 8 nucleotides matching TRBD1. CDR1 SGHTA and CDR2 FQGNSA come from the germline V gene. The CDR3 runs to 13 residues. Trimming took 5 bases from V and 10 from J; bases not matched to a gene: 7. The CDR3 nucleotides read TGTGCCAGCAGCGCACAGGGGGGAGGAGAGCAGTTCTTC. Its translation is CASSAQGGGEQFF.

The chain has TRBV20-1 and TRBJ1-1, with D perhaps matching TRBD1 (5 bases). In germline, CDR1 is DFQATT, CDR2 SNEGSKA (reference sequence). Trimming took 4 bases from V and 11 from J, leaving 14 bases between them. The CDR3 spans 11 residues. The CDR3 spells CSATGQIRAFF. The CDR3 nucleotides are TGCAGTGCTACCGGACAAATAAGGGCTTTCTTT.

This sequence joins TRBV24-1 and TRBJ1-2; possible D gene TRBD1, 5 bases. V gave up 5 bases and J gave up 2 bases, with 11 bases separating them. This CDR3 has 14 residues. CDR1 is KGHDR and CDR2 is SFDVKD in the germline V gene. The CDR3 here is CATSGAGRNYGYTF. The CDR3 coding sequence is TGTGCCACCAGTGGAGCAGGGAGGAACTATGGCTACACCTTC.

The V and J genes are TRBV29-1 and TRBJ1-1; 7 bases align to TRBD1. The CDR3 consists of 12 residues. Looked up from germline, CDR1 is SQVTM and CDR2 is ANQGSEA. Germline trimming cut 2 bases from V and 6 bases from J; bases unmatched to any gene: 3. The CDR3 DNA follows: TGCAGCGTTGAAAACAGGGGTTCTGAAGCTTTCTTT. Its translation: CSVENRGSEAFF.

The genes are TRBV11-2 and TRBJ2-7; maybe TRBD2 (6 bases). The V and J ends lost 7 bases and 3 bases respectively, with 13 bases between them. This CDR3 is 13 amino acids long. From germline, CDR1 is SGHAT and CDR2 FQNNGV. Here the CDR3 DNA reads TGTGCCAGCACTGCGGGAACTTACTACGAGCAGTACTTC. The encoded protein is CASTAGTYYEQYF.

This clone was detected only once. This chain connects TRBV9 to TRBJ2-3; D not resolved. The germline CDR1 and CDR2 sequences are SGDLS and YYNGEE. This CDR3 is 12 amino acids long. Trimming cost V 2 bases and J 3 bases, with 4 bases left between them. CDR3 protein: CASSVLTDTQYF. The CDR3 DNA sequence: TGTGCCAGCAGCGTGTTAACAGATACGCAGTATTTT.

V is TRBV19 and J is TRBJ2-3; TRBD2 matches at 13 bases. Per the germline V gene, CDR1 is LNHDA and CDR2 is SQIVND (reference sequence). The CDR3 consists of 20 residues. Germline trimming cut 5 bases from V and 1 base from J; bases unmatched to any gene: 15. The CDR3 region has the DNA TGTGCCAGTAGTCCCCGACTAGCGGGGGGTCCGGCGACCCGCACAGATACGCAGTATTTT. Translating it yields CASSPRLAGGPATRTDTQYF.

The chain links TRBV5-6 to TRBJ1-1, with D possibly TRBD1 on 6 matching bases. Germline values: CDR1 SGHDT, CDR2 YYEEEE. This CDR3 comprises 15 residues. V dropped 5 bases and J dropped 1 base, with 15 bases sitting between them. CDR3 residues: CASSPRGGGNTEAFF. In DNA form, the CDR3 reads TGTGCCAGCAGTCCCCGGGGAGGGGGGAACACTGAAGCTTTCTTT.

The CDR3 spells CASSVADTIEQFF. CDR3 bases: TGTGCCAGCAGCGTGGCCGATACAATTGAGCAGTTCTTC. The chain carries TRBV9 and TRBJ2-1; D is unclear. CDR1 is SGDLS, CDR2 YYNGEE, per germline. The germline V and J ends were trimmed by 2 bases and 9 bases, with 12 bases remaining between them. The CDR3 runs to 13 residues.

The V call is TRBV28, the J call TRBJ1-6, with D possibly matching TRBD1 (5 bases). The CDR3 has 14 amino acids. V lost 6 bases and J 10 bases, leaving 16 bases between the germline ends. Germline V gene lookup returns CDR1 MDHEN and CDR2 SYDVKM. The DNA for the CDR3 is TGTGCCAGCAGGTACCAGGGCCTGGCGTCACCCCTCCACTTT. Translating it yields CASRYQGLASPLHF.